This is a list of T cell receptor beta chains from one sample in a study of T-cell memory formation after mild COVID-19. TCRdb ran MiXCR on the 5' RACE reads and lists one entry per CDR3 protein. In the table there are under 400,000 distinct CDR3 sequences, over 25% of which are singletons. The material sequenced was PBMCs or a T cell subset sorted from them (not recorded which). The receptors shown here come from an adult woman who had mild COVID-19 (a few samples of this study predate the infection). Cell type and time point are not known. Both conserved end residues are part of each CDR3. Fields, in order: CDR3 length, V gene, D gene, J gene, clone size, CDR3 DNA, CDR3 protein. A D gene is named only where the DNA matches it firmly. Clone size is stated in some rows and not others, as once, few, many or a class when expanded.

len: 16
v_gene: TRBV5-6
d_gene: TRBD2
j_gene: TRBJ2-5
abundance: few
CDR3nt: TGTGCCAGCATCCCTGCGGGGGAAGCGGCCTCGGTGGCCCAGTACTTC
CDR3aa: CASIPAGEAASVAQYF

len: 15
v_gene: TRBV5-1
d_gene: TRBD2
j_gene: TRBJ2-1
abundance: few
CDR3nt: TGCGCCAGCAGCGGAAGCGGGAGCCTCTACAATGAGCAGTTCTTC
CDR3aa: CASSGSGSLYNEQFF

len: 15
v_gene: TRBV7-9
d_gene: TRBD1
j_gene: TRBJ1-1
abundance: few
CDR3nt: TGTGCCAGCAGCTTAGTCGCAGGGGGGATCACTGAAGCTTTCTTT
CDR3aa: CASSLVAGGITEAFF

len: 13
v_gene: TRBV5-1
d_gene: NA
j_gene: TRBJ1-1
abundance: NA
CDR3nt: TGCGCCAGCAGCTTGGCGCCCGAGAGTGAAGCTTTCTTT
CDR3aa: CASSLAPESEAFF

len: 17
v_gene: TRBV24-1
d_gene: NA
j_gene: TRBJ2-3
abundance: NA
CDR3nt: TGTGCCACCAGTGATTTGACACCTCAGGCTAGCACAGATACGCAGTATTTT
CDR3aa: CATSDLTPQASTDTQYF

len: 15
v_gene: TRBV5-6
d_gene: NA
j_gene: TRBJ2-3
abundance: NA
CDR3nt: TGTGCCAGCAGCTTGGGACGGGGGTTAGCAGATACGCAGTATTTT
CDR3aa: CASSLGRGLADTQYF

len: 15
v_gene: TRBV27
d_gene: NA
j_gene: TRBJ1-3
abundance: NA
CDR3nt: TGTGCCAGCAGTTTGCGGGGAGGCTCTGGAAACACCATATATTTT
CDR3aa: CASSLRGGSGNTIYF

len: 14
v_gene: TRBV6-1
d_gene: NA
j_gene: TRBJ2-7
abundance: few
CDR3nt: TGTGCCAGCTCGCGGGGGACAGAGCCCTACGAGCAGTACTTC
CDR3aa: CASSRGTEPYEQYF

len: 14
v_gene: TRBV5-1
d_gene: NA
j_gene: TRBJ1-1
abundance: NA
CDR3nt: TGCGCCAGCAGCTTGCGGGAATCGAACACTGAAGCTTTCTTT
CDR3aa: CASSLRESNTEAFF

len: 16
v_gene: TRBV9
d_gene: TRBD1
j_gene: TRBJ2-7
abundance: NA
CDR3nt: TGTGCCAGCAGCCCCCGCCCGACAGGGAGTGGGTACGAGCAGTACTTC
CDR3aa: CASSPRPTGSGYEQYF

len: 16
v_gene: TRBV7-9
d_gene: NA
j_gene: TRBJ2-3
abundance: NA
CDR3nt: TGTGCCAGCAGCCCACGGGACTTGAGTAGCACAGATACGCAGTATTTT
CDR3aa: CASSPRDLSSTDTQYF

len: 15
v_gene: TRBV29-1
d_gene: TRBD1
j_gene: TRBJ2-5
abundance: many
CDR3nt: TGCAGCGTTGAAGGGGCAGGGGGCCACCAAGAGACCCAGTACTTC
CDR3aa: CSVEGAGGHQETQYF

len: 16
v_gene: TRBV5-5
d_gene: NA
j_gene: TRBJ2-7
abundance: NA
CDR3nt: TGTGCCAGCGGCCCTTTGTATGGGGGGCACAACTACGAGCAGTACTTC
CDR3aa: CASGPLYGGHNYEQYF

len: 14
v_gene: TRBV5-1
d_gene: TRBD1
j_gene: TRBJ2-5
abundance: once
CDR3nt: TGCGCCAGCAGCTTGCGGGGACAGCAAGAGACCCAGTACTTC
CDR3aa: CASSLRGQQETQYF

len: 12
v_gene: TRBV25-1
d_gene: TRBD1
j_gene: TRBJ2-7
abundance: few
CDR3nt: TGTGCCAGCAGTGGGACAGGGGACGAGCAGTACTTC
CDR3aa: CASSGTGDEQYF

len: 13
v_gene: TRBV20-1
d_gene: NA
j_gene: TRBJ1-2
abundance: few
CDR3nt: TGCAGTGCCAACAGACAGCTTAACTATGGCTACACCTTC
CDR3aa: CSANRQLNYGYTF

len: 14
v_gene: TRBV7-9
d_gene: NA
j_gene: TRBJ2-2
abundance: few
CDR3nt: TGTGCCAGCAGCTTAAAGACACCCACCGGGGAGCTGTTTTTT
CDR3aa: CASSLKTPTGELFF

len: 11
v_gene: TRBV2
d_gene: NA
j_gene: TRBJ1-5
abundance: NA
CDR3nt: TGTGCCAGCAGCAGGGATCAGCCCCAGCATTTT
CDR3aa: CASSRDQPQHF

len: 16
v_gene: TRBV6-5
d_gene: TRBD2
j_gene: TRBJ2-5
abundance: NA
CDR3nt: TGTGCCAGCAGTTACTCGCTGAATAGCGGGGGTGAGACCCAGTACTTC
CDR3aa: CASSYSLNSGGETQYF

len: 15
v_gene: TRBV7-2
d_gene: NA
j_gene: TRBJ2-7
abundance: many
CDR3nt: TGTGCCAGCAGCCGCCAGACAGGGACTGGCTACGAGCAGTACTTC
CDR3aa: CASSRQTGTGYEQYF

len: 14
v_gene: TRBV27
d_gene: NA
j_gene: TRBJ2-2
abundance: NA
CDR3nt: TGTGCCAGCAGTTTAACCCACAGCATCGGGGAGCTGTTTTTT
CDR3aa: CASSLTHSIGELFF

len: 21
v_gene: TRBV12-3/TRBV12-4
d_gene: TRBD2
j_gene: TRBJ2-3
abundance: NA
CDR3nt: TGTGCCAGCACCCCACCGTTGGCTGGGACTAGCGGGGGCCGAAGCACAGATACGCAGTATTTT
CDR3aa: CASTPPLAGTSGGRSTDTQYF

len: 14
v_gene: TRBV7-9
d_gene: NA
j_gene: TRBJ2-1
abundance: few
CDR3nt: TGTGCCAGCAGCCCCAGGGCCTCGTACAATGAGCAGTTCTTC
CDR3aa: CASSPRASYNEQFF

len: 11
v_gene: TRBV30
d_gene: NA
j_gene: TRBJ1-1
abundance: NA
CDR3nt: TGTGCCTGGAGTCCGGGACCTGAAGCTTTCTTT
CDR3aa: CAWSPGPEAFF

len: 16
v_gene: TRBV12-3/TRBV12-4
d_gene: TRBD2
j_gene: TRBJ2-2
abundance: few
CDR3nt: TGTGCCAGCAGTTCGGGGACTAGCGGGAACACCGGGGAGCTGTTTTTT
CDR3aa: CASSSGTSGNTGELFF

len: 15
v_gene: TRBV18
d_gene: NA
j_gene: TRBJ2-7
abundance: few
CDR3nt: TGTGCCAGCTCACCACCGGGTAAGGGGGGCTACGAGCAGTACTTC
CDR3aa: CASSPPGKGGYEQYF

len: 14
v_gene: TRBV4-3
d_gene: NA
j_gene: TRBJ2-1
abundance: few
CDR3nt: TGCGCCAGCAGCTTCCGGGACGGAATAAATGAGCAGTTCTTC
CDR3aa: CASSFRDGINEQFF

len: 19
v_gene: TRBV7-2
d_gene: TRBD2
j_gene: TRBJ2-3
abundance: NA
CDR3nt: TGTGCCAGCAGCTTAGTGTTTGGGGCTAGCGGGAGCGGCGCAGATACGCAGTATTTT
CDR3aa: CASSLVFGASGSGADTQYF

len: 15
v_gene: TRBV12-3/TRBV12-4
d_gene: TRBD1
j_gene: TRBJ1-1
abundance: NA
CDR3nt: TGTGCCAGCAGTTTATCCAGGGGGCCTGACACTGAAGCTTTCTTT
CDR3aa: CASSLSRGPDTEAFF

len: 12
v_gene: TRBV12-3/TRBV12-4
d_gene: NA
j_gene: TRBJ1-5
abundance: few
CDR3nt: TGTGCCAGCAGCCCTCCCGGGTCCCCCCAGCATTTT
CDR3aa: CASSPPGSPQHF

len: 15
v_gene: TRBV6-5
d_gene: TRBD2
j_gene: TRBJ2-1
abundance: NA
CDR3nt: TGTGCCAGCAGGCAAACCGGGACTAGTTACAATGAGCAGTTCTTC
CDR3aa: CASRQTGTSYNEQFF

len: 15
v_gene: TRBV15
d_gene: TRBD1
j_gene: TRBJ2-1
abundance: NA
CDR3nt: TGTGCCACCAGCAGAGAGGACAGGGGTTTGAGCGAGCAGTTCTTC
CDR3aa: CATSREDRGLSEQFF

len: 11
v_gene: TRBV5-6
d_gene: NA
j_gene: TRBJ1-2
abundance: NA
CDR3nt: TGTGCCAGCAGCTTGGAGCATGGCTACACCTTC
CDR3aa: CASSLEHGYTF

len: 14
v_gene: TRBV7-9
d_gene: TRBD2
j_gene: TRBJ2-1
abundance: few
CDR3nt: TGTGCCAGCAGCACGCTAGCGGACTACAATGAGCAGTTCTTC
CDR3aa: CASSTLADYNEQFF

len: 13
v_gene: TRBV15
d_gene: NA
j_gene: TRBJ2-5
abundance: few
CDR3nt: TGTGCCACCAGCGGGAACAGCGAAGAGACCCAGTACTTC
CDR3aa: CATSGNSEETQYF

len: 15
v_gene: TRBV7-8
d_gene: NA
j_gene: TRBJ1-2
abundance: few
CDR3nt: TGTGCCAGCAGCTTATCGCCCAGGGGTCACTATGGCTACACCTTC
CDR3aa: CASSLSPRGHYGYTF

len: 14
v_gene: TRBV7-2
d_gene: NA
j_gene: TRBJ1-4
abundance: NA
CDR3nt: TGTGCCAGCAGCTTTCGCCGGGGGAATGAAAAACTGTTTTTT
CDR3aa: CASSFRRGNEKLFF

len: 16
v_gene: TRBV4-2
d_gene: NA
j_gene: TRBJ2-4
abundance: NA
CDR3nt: TGTGCCAGCAGCCAAGTATGGGGACTAGCCAAAAACATTCAGTACTTC
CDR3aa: CASSQVWGLAKNIQYF

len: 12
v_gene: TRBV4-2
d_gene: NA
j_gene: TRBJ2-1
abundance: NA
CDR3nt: TGTGCCAGCAGCCAAGACGACAATGAGCAGTTCTTC
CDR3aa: CASSQDDNEQFF

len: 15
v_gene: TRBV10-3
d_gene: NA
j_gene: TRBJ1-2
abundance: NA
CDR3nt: TGTGCCATCAGTGGGGGGGACGGGGTTAACTATGGCTACACCTTC
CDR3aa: CAISGGDGVNYGYTF

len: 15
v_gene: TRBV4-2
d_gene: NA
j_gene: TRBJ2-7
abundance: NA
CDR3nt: TGTGCCAGCAGCCAAGCCCCCGGGACAAATTACGAGCAGTACTTC
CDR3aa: CASSQAPGTNYEQYF

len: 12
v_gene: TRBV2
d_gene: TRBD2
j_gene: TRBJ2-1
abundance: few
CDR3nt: TGTGCCAGCAAGCGGGGCTACAATGAGCAGTTCTTC
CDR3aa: CASKRGYNEQFF

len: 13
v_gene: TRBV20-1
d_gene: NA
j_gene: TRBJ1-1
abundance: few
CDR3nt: TGCAGTGCCCCCCTGACAGGTTACACTGAAGCTTTCTTT
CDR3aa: CSAPLTGYTEAFF

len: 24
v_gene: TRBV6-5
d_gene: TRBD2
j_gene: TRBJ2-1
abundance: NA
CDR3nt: TGTGCCAGCAGTTACTCTGGGCAGGGGGCTGAGACTAGCGGGAAGGGAGGCTCCTACAATGAGCAGTTCTTC
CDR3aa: CASSYSGQGAETSGKGGSYNEQFF

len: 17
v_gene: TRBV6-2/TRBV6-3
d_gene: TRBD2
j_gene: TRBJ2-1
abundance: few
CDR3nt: TGTGCCAGCAGTCCAGAAACCCTAGCGGGAGGGCCGAATGAGCAGTTCTTC
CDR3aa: CASSPETLAGGPNEQFF

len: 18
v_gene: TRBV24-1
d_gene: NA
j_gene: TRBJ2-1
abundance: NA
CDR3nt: TGTGCCACCAGTGACCCCTGGACTGGGCGGGCGACTTGGAATGAGCAGTTCTTC
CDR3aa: CATSDPWTGRATWNEQFF

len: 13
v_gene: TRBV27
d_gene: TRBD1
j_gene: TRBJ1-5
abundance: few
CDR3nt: TGTGCCAGCAGCAAGACAGGGCTTCAGCCCCAGCATTTT
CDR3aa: CASSKTGLQPQHF

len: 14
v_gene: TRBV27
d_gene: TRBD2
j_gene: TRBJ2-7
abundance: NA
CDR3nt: TGTGCCAGCAGGGGAGCGGGGGACCTACTTGAGCAGTACTTC
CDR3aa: CASRGAGDLLEQYF

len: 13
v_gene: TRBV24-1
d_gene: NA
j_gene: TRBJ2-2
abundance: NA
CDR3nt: TGTGCCACCAGTGATTGGTACACCGGGGAGCTGTTTTTT
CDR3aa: CATSDWYTGELFF

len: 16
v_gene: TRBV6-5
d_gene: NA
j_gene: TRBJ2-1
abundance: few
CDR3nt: TGTGCCAGCAGTTACTCCGGGACGGTGGTTACCTATGAGCAGTTCTTC
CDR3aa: CASSYSGTVVTYEQFF

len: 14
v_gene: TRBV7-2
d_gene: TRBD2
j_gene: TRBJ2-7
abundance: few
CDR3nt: TGTGCCAGCACCCCGGCGGGCGGGAGTCGCGAGCAGTACTTC
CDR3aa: CASTPAGGSREQYF

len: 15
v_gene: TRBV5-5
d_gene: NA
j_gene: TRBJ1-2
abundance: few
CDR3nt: TGTGCCAGCAGCCCCCGGGACTCGCCGCGGGATGGCTACACCTTC
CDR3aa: CASSPRDSPRDGYTF

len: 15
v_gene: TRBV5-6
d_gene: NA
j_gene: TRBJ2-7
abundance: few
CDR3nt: TGTGCCAGCAGCTTGATTGAGGCGAAGGGGCCCGAGCAGTACTTC
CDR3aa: CASSLIEAKGPEQYF

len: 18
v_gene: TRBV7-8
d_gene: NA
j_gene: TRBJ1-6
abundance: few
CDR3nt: TGTGCCAGCAGCTTTAGGACCGGACTCAGCTCCTATAATTCACCCCTCCACTTT
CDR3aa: CASSFRTGLSSYNSPLHF

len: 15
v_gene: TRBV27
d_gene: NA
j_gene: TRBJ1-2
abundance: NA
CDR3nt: TGTGCCAGCAGTTTAGACAGTGCAAACTACCATGGCTACACCTTC
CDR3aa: CASSLDSANYHGYTF

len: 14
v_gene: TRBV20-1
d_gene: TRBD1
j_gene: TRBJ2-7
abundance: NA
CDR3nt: TGCAGTGCTAGTTCCGGGACAGGGACCTACGAGCAGTACTTC
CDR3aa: CSASSGTGTYEQYF

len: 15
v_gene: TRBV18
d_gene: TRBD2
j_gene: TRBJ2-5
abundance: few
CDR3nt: TGTGCCAGCTCTCTCGGGACTAGCGGCGCAGAGACCCAGTACTTC
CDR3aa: CASSLGTSGAETQYF